This TCR beta chain is drawn from a study of blood T cell repertoires in COVID-19. The J segment lost 0 bases and the V segment lost 2 bases, leaving 13 bases of the junction unmatched. Germline V gene lookup returns CDR1 LGHDT and CDR2 YNNKEL (reference sequence). The CDR3 length is 18 residues. Generated by immunoSEQ multiplex PCR, the TCRdb table keeps only in-frame clones and is missing some. The data contain about 110,000 clones, approximately 70% of them singletons. The chain is built from TRBV3-1 (or the pseudogene TRBV3-2) and TRBJ2-7, with 7 bases fitting TRBD1. The receptor comes from a man of 80 years or more with acute or convalescent COVID-19. Sequenced: peripheral blood. The CDR3 protein is CASSQFIAGTASSYEQYF. The DNA for the CDR3 is TGTGCCAGCAGCCAATTTATAGCCGGGACAGCTTCCTCCTACGAGCAGTACTTC.